These 28 T cell receptor beta chains were all obtained from the same sample, sequenced in a study of blood T cell repertoires in COVID-19. Data came from immunoSEQ multiplex PCR; TCRdb stores just in-frame clones and leaves some out. The repertoire includes some 150,000 clones, about 80% of them detected once, and approximately 3.8% sits in the top ten. What was sequenced was peripheral blood. These receptors originate from a woman between 55 and 75 years old with acute or convalescent COVID-19.

The J gene is TRBJ1-6, the V gene TRBV7-3; TRBD1 matches 7 bases. Germline trimming cut 3 bases from V and 6 bases from J; bases unmatched to any gene: 2. CDR1 and CDR2 from the germline V gene are SGHTA and FQGTGA. The CDR3 is made up of 14 amino acids. The chain's CDR3 is CASSFGDSNSPLHF. The CDR3 nucleotides read TGTGCCAGCAGCTTCGGGGACAGTAATTCACCCCTCCACTTT.

This rearrangement joins TRBV7-9 to TRBJ1-5; D gene uncertain. CDR3 size: 12 residues. The ends were cut back, 6 bases at V and 3 bases at J, with 6 bases in the middle. From germline, CDR1 is SEHNR and CDR2 FQNEAQ (reference sequence). In DNA, the CDR3 is TGTGCCAGCAGGAGAGCCAATCAGCCCCAGCATTTT. This encodes CASRRANQPQHF.

The chain joins TRBV19 to TRBJ1-2, with D perhaps TRBD1 (6 bases). V was clipped by 7 bases and J by 3 bases, with 12 bases between them. The CDR3 sequence is 13 residues long. Germline CDR1 and CDR2: LNHDA and SQIVND (reference sequence). CDR3 residues: CASIRKGDYGYTF. The CDR3 nucleotides read TGTGCCAGTATTAGGAAGGGGGACTATGGCTACACCTTC.

The chain links TRBV7-9 to TRBJ2-5; D unclear. This CDR3 comprises 13 residues. CDR1 and CDR2 from the germline V gene are SEHNR and FQNEAQ (reference sequence). Trimming took 5 bases from V and 5 from J, leaving 12 bases between them. The CDR3 spells CASSPQVWETQYF. The CDR3 DNA follows: TGTGCCAGCAGCCCCCAGGTTTGGGAGACCCAGTACTTC.

J is TRBJ2-2 and V is TRBV2, with TRBD2 matching 8 bases. CDR3 length: 15 amino acids. Trimming removed 4 bases from V and 0 bases from J; junction bases left unmatched: 1. In germline, CDR1 is SNHLY, CDR2 FYNNEI. Here the CDR3 reads CASSGGLANTGELFF. DNA for the CDR3: TGTGCCAGCAGTGGGGGACTAGCGAACACCGGGGAGCTGTTTTTT.

The chain couples TRBV5-1 to TRBJ1-6, with TRBD1 matching over 9 bases. CDR1 and CDR2 (germline): SGHRS, YFSETQ. This CDR3 has 15 amino acids. With V trimmed by 0 bases and J by 7 bases, 2 bases remained unmatched. CDR3 DNA: TGCGCCAGCAGCTTGGAAGGGACAGGGAATTCACCCCTCCACTTT. Amino acids: CASSLEGTGNSPLHF.

The gene calls are TRBV29-1 and TRBJ2-7, with 14 bases lining up with TRBD2. The V gene end was trimmed by 3 bases and the J gene end by 6 bases; junction bases not matched to a gene: 10. Per the germline V gene, CDR1 is SQVTM and CDR2 is ANQGSEA. The CDR3 is made up of 16 amino acids. The CDR3 DNA follows: TGCAGCGTTGAGGAAGGGACTAGCGGGAGCTGGGCCGAGCAGTACTTC. It yields the protein CSVEEGTSGSWAEQYF.

This clone was detected once. This chain uses TRBV5-1 with TRBJ2-1; a possible D gene is TRBD1 (5 bases). The V and J ends lost 4 bases and 4 bases respectively, with 12 bases between them. CDR3 length equals 14 residues. CDR1 and CDR2 (germline): SGHRS, YFSETQ. This CDR3 is CASSEQGGYNEQFF. DNA for the CDR3: TGCGCCAGCAGCGAGCAGGGTGGTTACAATGAGCAGTTCTTC.

This chain uses TRBV11-3 with TRBJ2-1, with a weak D call TRBD1 (5 bases). V was cut by 6 bases and J by 8 bases, with 14 bases left in between. The CDR3 totals 13 residues. The germline gives CDR1 SGHNT, CDR2 YENEEA. The CDR3 region is CASRAQGRDEQFF. CDR3 sequence (DNA): TGTGCCAGCAGGGCCCAGGGTAGGGATGAGCAGTTCTTC. Full variable domain (outside the CDR3, taken from reference TRBV11-3 and TRBJ2-1): EAGVVQSPRYKIIEKKQPVAFWCNPISGHNTLYWYLQNLGQGPELLIRYENEEAVDDSQLPKDRFSAERLKGVDSTLKIQPAELGDSAVYLCASRAQGRDEQFFGPGTRLTVL.

The CDR3 sequence is CASKGDTEAFF. Written as DNA, the CDR3 is TGTGCCAGCAAGGGGGACACTGAAGCTTTCTTT. The V call is TRBV3-1 (or the pseudogene TRBV3-2), the J call TRBJ1-1, with D possibly being TRBD1 (6 bases). From germline, CDR1 is LGHDT and CDR2 YNNKEL (reference sequence). Trimming took off 7 bases at V and 3 bases at J, with 6 bases between the two ends. CDR3 size: 11 residues.

This rearrangement joins TRBV7-8 to TRBJ2-7; a possible D gene is TRBD1 (5 bases). The V and J ends lost 0 bases and 0 bases respectively, with 15 bases between them. Germline loops: CDR1 SGHVS, CDR2 FQNEAQ. The CDR3 is made up of 17 amino acids. The CDR3 bases are TGTGCCAGCAGCTTAGCGCAGGGCGGAAGTAGCTCCTACGAGCAGTACTTC. Translating gives CASSLAQGGSSSYEQYF.

J is TRBJ2-5 and V is TRBV2; TRBD2 aligns across 11 bases. The V segment lost 3 bases and the J segment 2 bases; nucleotides outside the gene matches: 2. This CDR3 comprises 15 residues. Germline values: CDR1 SNHLY, CDR2 FYNNEI. Written as DNA, the CDR3 is TGTGCCAGCAGTGATTTAGCGGGAGGGCAAGAGACCCAGTACTTC. Translation: CASSDLAGGQETQYF. Full variable domain (outside the CDR3, taken from reference TRBV2 and TRBJ2-5): EPEVTQTPSHQVTQMGQEVILRCVPISNHLYFYWYRQILGQKVEFLVSFYNNEISEKSEIFDDQFSVERPDGSNFTLKIRSTKLEDSAMYFCASSDLAGGQETQYFGPGTRLLVL.

The chain couples TRBV4-3 to TRBJ2-7; D possibly corresponds to TRBD1 (7 bases). This CDR3 contains 15 residues. Trimming stripped 1 base from V and 9 bases from J, with 19 bases between. The germline V gene encodes CDR1 LGHNA and CDR2 YSLEER. Here the CDR3 DNA reads TGCGCCAGCAGCCAAGGGGCAGGGGGGTCCACAAGGCAGTACTTC. This encodes CASSQGAGGSTRQYF.

The rearrangement joins TRBV12-3 or TRBV12-4 to TRBJ1-1, with 7 bases matching TRBD1. V lost 6 bases, J lost 4 bases, and 2 bases stayed unmatched. The CDR3 contains 12 residues. The CDR3 here is CASSPGGTEAFF. The CDR3 nucleotides read TGTGCCAGCAGCCCAGGGGGCACTGAAGCTTTCTTT.

V and J are TRBV28 and TRBJ2-5; D remains unclear. This CDR3 has 17 amino acids. Per the germline V gene, CDR1 is MDHEN and CDR2 is SYDVKM. Trimming removed 3 bases from V and 0 bases from J, with 17 bases in between. CDR3 region: CASSFTRLAEYQETQYF. The CDR3 DNA reads as TGTGCCAGCAGTTTTACTCGGTTAGCTGAGTACCAAGAGACCCAGTACTTC.

The gene calls are TRBV7-2 and TRBJ1-4; the D is unclear. CDR1 and CDR2 from the germline V gene are SGHTA and FQGNSA. The CDR3 runs to 16 residues. V lost 2 bases and J 0 bases, leaving 10 bases between the germline ends. CDR3 in amino acids: CASSLNRGATNEKLFF. For the CDR3, the DNA is TGTGCCAGCAGCTTAAATAGAGGAGCAACTAATGAAAAACTGTTTTTT.

CDR3 residues: CAIPIQDSPNYGYTF. The CDR3 DNA follows: TGTGCCATCCCTATCCAGGATTCTCCTAACTATGGCTACACCTTC. The gene calls are TRBV10-3 and TRBJ1-2; the D is unclear. The CDR3 is 15 amino acids. In germline, CDR1 is ENHRY, CDR2 SYGVKD. Trimming shortened V by 8 bases and J by 0 bases, and 16 bases separated the two germline ends.

The V and J genes are TRBV5-1 and TRBJ2-1, with TRBD2 matching over 13 bases. From germline, CDR1 is SGHRS and CDR2 YFSETQ. The length of the CDR3 is 14 residues. V was clipped by 7 bases and J by 7 bases; unmatched bases: 5. CDR3 region: CASGTSGVPNEQFF. CDR3 sequence (DNA): TGCGCCAGCGGGACTAGCGGGGTACCAAATGAGCAGTTCTTC.

The rearrangement uses TRBV18 and TRBJ1-1; TRBD1 is a possible D gene (5 bases). V dropped 2 bases and J dropped 1 base, with 14 bases sitting between them. CDR1 and CDR2 from the germline V gene are KGHSH and LQKENI. CDR3 length: 16 amino acids. The CDR3 here is CASSPSRDGRNTEAFF. The CDR3 bases are TGTGCCAGCTCACCATCTAGGGACGGGAGGAACACTGAAGCTTTCTTT.

The chain has TRBV2 and TRBJ2-7; TRBD2 might be the D (6 bases). Germline CDR1 and CDR2: SNHLY and FYNNEI. The V end lost 10 bases, the J end lost 6 bases, and 13 bases lay between the germline ends. CDR3 size: 11 residues. The CDR3 loop is CAKYGGFEQYF. The CDR3 coding sequence is TGTGCCAAATACGGGGGTTTCGAGCAGTACTTC.

The chain is built from TRBV5-1 and TRBJ2-2, with 14 bases aligning to TRBD2. In germline, CDR1 is SGHRS, CDR2 YFSETQ. This CDR3 has 16 amino acids. V lost 0 bases, J lost 7 bases, and 2 bases stayed unmatched. CDR3 loop: CASSLAGTSGSGELFF. DNA for the CDR3: TGCGCCAGCAGCTTGGCTGGGACTAGCGGGAGCGGGGAGCTGTTTTTT.

The chain is built from TRBV19 and TRBJ1-4, with D tentatively TRBD1 (6 bases). CDR1 and CDR2 (germline): LNHDA, SQIVND (reference sequence). The CDR3 totals 13 residues. V was shortened by 7 bases and J by 3 bases, with 9 bases between the two germline ends. This CDR3 is CASKDSPNEKLFF. CDR3 DNA sequence: TGTGCCAGTAAGGACAGCCCTAATGAAAAACTGTTTTTT.

V and J are TRBV3-1 (or the pseudogene TRBV3-2) and TRBJ2-7; 8 nucleotides align to TRBD2. CDR1 LGHDT and CDR2 YNNKEL come from the germline V gene (reference sequence). The ends lost 2 bases at V and 2 bases at J; junction bases unmatched: 5. The CDR3 has 15 amino acids. The CDR3 sequence is CASSQFHGRAYEQYF. The CDR3 nucleotides read TGTGCCAGCAGCCAATTCCACGGGAGGGCCTACGAGCAGTACTTC.

The gene calls are TRBV28 and TRBJ1-1; D remains unclear. With 7 bases removed from V and 10 bases from J, the gap between germline ends came to 19 bases. Germline V gives CDR1 MDHEN, CDR2 SYDVKM. The CDR3 has 13 amino acids. In DNA form, the CDR3 reads TGTGCCAGCAATCGTGAGGTCGGCACGGGAGCTTTCTTT. Translated: CASNREVGTGAFF.

The chain recombines TRBV28 with TRBJ1-1; the match to TRBD1 covers 8 bases. The length of the CDR3 is 16 residues. Trimming removed 6 bases from V and 5 bases from J; junction bases left unmatched: 14. Germline CDR1 MDHEN, CDR2 SYDVKM. The CDR3 coding sequence is TGTGCCAGCAGGCTCCCCACGACAGGGGTGCGGACTGAAGCTTTCTTT. Its protein is CASRLPTTGVRTEAFF.

The chain has TRBV5-1 and TRBJ1-1, with D possibly TRBD1 on 5 matching bases. This CDR3 is built from 16 residues. V was trimmed by 4 bases and J by 6 bases, leaving 22 bases between them. Germline assignment: CDR1 SGHRS and CDR2 YFSETQ. CDR3 residues: CASSPRTDGGRAEAFF. The DNA of the CDR3 is TGCGCCAGCAGCCCTCGGACCGACGGGGGACGGGCTGAAGCTTTCTTT.

The sample holds a few counts of this clone. The chain employs TRBV3-1 (or the pseudogene TRBV3-2) and TRBJ1-2; D not certain. The CDR3 contains 13 residues. Trimming shortened V by 2 bases and J by 5 bases, and 9 bases separated the two germline ends. Germline values: CDR1 LGHDT, CDR2 YNNKEL (reference sequence). The DNA for the CDR3 is TGTGCCAGCAGCCAACTGGGCAATTATGGCTACACCTTC. This gives the protein CASSQLGNYGYTF.

The chain carries TRBV5-4 and TRBJ1-3; D gene unclear. The V gene's germline CDR1 is SGHNT and CDR2 YYREEE (reference sequence). V was shortened by 1 base and J by 3 bases, with 17 bases between the two germline ends. The CDR3 is 17 amino acids. For the CDR3, the DNA is TGTGCCAGCAGCTTGCTCTCTGGCCGACGGGGTGGAAACACCATATATTTT. The encoded protein is CASSLLSGRRGGNTIYF.